Sequencing of this TCR beta chain was carried out in a study of a mutant IDH1 vaccine in newly diagnosed glioma. Study conclusions and caveats: Evidence of vaccine-induced immune responses was documented in 85% to 95% of patients.

CDR3 length: 15 residues. The germline V gene encodes CDR1 LNHDA and CDR2 SQIVND (reference sequence). Losses at the gene ends were 5 bases for V and 5 bases for J; bases not matched to a gene: 4. Time point described: week 47, end of study. The investigators gave 300 ug of mutant IDH1 20-mer peptide in each vaccine dose, together with topical imiquimod. As concerns this clone: Its target is not known.

The table came from immunoSEQ multiplex PCR; TCRdb's copy has only in-frame clones and leaves some out. The table shows fewer than 55,000 clones, with 65% occurring only once. This TCR derives from a man between 40 and 49 years old with glioma. Some clones in this sample may be carry-over from other donors' samples. The sequenced sample was peripheral blood mononuclear cells (PBMCs), obtained from a glioma patient whose treatment included an IDH1 peptide vaccine. The chain joins TRBV19 to TRBJ1-5; TRBD1 agrees at 12 bases. CDR3 region: CASSGTGGGYQPQHF. The CDR3 coding sequence is TGTGCCAGTAGTGGGACAGGGGGCGGTTATCAGCCCCAGCATTTT.